This record covers a single TCR beta chain. These data originate in a study of T-cell memory formation after mild COVID-19. Constant-segment-primed 5'RACE gave TCR alpha and TCR beta cDNA libraries with sample barcodes and UMIs. TCRdb reprocessed the 5' RACE reads via MiXCR and lists one record per CDR3 protein. The sample has about 320,000 distinct CDR3 sequences, approximately 14% seen once; the top ten hold approximately 22%. The sample was PBMCs or a T cell subset sorted from them (not recorded which). The sequence was collected from a man between 18 and 35 years old who had mild COVID-19 (a few samples of this study predate the infection). Cell type and time point are not known.

The CDR3 DNA reads as TGCAGCGTTCCAACTTCCGGACTAGCGGTAGATACGCAGTATTTT. Encoded protein: CSVPTSGLAVDTQYF. The rearrangement uses TRBV29-1 and TRBJ2-3, with TRBD2 identical over 10 bases. Germline lookup yields CDR1 SQVTM and CDR2 ANQGSEA. V dropped 5 bases and J dropped 5; count of bases not matched to a gene: 10. The CDR3 consists of 15 residues.